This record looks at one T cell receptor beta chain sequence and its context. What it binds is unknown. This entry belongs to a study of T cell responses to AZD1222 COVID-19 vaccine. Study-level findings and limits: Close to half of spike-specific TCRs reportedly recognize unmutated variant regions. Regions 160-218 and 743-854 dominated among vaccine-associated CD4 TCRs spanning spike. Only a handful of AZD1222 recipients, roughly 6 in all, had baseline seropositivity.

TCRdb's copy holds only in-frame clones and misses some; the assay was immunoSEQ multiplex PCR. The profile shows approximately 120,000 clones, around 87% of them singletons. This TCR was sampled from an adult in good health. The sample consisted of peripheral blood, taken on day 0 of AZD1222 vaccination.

DNA of the CDR3: TGTGCCAGCAGCTTAAAATTCGCCCGAAATTCACCCCTCCACTTT. This sequence encodes CASSLKFARNSPLHF. The chain is built from TRBV7-8 and TRBJ1-6, with unresolved D. The germline CDR1 and CDR2 sequences are SGHVS and FQNEAQ. Trimming shortened V by 2 bases and J by 7 bases, and 12 bases separated the two germline ends. The CDR3 length is 15 residues.